These 16 T cell receptor beta chains were all obtained from the same sample, sequenced in a study of cytomegalovirus exposure and HLA in healthy donors. The PCR had 60 Vbeta and 13 Jbeta primers. Repertoires were generated with immunoSEQ multiplex PCR, while TCRdb's copy carries only in-frame clones and drops some. The profile shows fewer than 200,000 clones, around 74% of them singletons. Sequenced: PBMCs. Every receptor here comes from a female donor in good health and CMV-seronegative.

The V gene is TRBV29-1, the J gene TRBJ1-3; D ambiguous. The germline V gene encodes CDR1 SQVTM and CDR2 ANQGSEA. The CDR3 has 10 residues. Trimming removed 5 bases at V and 8 bases at J, with 7 bases between. This CDR3 is CSVQGDTIYF. The CDR3, as DNA: TGCAGCGTTCAAGGAGACACCATATATTTT.

The rearrangement links TRBV5-1 to TRBJ2-3, with 9 nucleotides matching TRBD2. CDR3 length equals 17 residues. Trimming removed 4 bases from V and 3 bases from J; junction bases left unmatched: 12. CDR1 and CDR2 from the germline V gene are SGHRS and YFSETQ. The CDR3 protein is CASSMGVGAGGTDTQYF. As DNA, the CDR3 is TGCGCCAGCAGCATGGGGGTAGGAGCGGGGGGTACAGATACGCAGTATTTT. Supplemented by reference TRBV5-1 and TRBJ2-3, the full variable domain reads KAGVTQTPRYLIKTRGQQVTLSCSPISGHRSVSWYQQTPGQGLQFLFEYFSETQRNKGNFPGRFSGRQFSNSRSEMNVSTLELGDSALYLCASSMGVGAGGTDTQYFGPGTRLTVL.

The J gene is TRBJ1-4, the V gene TRBV30; D unresolved. The CDR3 consists of 13 residues. Germline CDR1 GTSNPN, CDR2 SVGIG (reference sequence). V lost 4 bases, J lost 4 bases, and 10 bases lay in between. CDR3 sequence: CAWNAAFNEKLFF. As DNA, the CDR3 is TGTGCCTGGAACGCGGCTTTTAATGAAAAACTGTTTTTT.

A single count supports this clone. This chain uses TRBV18 with TRBJ2-1; weak D call: TRBD2 (5 bases). CDR1 and CDR2 from the germline V gene are KGHSH and LQKENI. V gave up 2 bases and J gave up 6 bases, with 8 bases separating them. CDR3 length equals 13 residues. As DNA, the CDR3 is TGTGCCAGCTCACCAAAGACTACCAATGAGCAGTTCTTC. Translating it yields CASSPKTTNEQFF.

This chain links TRBV7-2 with TRBJ2-7; 11 nucleotides align to TRBD2. Trimming at V came to 3 bases and at J to 0 bases, leaving 7 bases not matched to a gene. CDR1 and CDR2 (germline): SGHTA, FQGNSA. The CDR3 has 17 amino acids. The CDR3 sequence: CASSLVTSGAYSYEQYF. The CDR3 DNA follows: TGTGCCAGCAGCTTGGTGACTAGCGGGGCTTACTCCTACGAGCAGTACTTC.

This clone was seen only once. The chain recombines TRBV19 with TRBJ1-1; possible D gene TRBD1, 6 bases. Germline-derived CDR1 and CDR2 are LNHDA and SQIVND (reference sequence). V gave up 4 bases and J gave up 5 bases, with 14 bases separating them. This CDR3 is built from 14 residues. CDR3 in amino acids: CASSSGRGGTEAFF. As DNA, the CDR3 is TGTGCCAGTAGTAGTGGCAGGGGAGGGACTGAAGCTTTCTTT.

The V and J genes are TRBV29-1 and TRBJ2-1; 10 bases line up with TRBD2. The CDR3 length is 15 residues. J was trimmed by 4 bases and V by 6 bases; bases with no gene match: 9. CDR1 and CDR2 from the germline V gene are SQVTM and ANQGSEA. CDR3 amino acids: CSVVGLAVFYNEQFF. DNA of the CDR3: TGCAGCGTAGTCGGACTAGCGGTATTTTACAATGAGCAGTTCTTC.

The rearrangement uses TRBV19 and TRBJ1-5, with D perhaps matching TRBD1 (5 bases). V was cut by 7 bases and J by 6 bases, with 13 bases left in between. CDR3 length: 13 residues. The germline gives CDR1 LNHDA, CDR2 SQIVND (reference sequence). Here the CDR3 DNA reads TGTGCCAGTAACGGCAGGGAAGGTCAGCCCCAGCATTTT. It codes for CASNGREGQPQHF.

In this sample, this clone turned up a few times. This chain connects TRBV25-1 to TRBJ1-2; D remains unclear. Germline assignment: CDR1 MGHDK and CDR2 SYGVNS. V lost 10 bases and J lost 1, with 10 bases in between. This CDR3 has 12 residues. This CDR3 reads CATTDINYGYTF. The CDR3 DNA follows: TGTGCCACTACTGACATTAACTATGGCTACACCTTC.

The rearrangement joins TRBV2 to TRBJ1-2; 8 nucleotides agree with TRBD1. The CDR3 is made up of 14 amino acids. Germline CDR1 and CDR2: SNHLY and FYNNEI. V shed 2 bases and J 8 bases; nucleotides not matched to a gene: 7. CDR3 amino acids: CASSELRTGNGYTF. The CDR3 DNA is TGTGCCAGCAGTGAATTACGGACAGGGAACGGCTACACCTTC.

Concerning this clone itself: Other nucleotide sequences in the sample specify the same CDR3. The chain has TRBV7-9 and TRBJ2-3; TRBD2 matches 8 bases. Trimming cost V 5 bases and J 1 base; bases outside gene matches: 5. Germline CDR1 reads SEHNR; CDR2 reads FQNEAQ (reference sequence). There are 15 residues in the CDR3. The CDR3 nucleotides are TGTGCCAGCAGCCTCGGGACTAGTGGCACAGATACGCAGTATTTT. It is translated as CASSLGTSGTDTQYF.

The CDR3, as DNA: TGCGCCAGCAGCCCCTCGGGACACCAGAACACCGGGGAGCTGTTTTTT. Protein: CASSPSGHQNTGELFF. The gene calls are TRBV4-1 and TRBJ2-2; D is possibly TRBD1 (6 bases). V was clipped by 4 bases and J by 1 base, with 13 bases between them. The CDR3 has 16 residues. CDR1 and CDR2 from the germline V gene are MGHRA and YSYEKL.

This sequence joins TRBV19 and TRBJ1-2; TRBD1 matches at 7 bases. Germline trimming cut 3 bases from V and 4 bases from J; bases unmatched to any gene: 5. Germline lookup yields CDR1 LNHDA and CDR2 SQIVND (reference sequence). This CDR3 has 14 amino acids. The CDR3 nucleotides are TGTGCCAGTAGTATGCTGACAGGGTCCTATGGCTACACCTTC. Translated: CASSMLTGSYGYTF.

This clone is a singleton in its sample. This rearrangement joins TRBV13 to TRBJ2-3, with D tentatively TRBD2 (6 bases). The CDR3 sequence is 12 residues long. The germline CDR1 and CDR2 sequences are PRHDT and FYEKMQ (reference sequence). V was shortened by 5 bases and J by 14 bases, with 17 bases between the two germline ends. The DNA of the CDR3 is TGTGCCAGCAGCGCAGAAGGGATGGAGGGGTATTTT. Translating gives CASSAEGMEGYF.

This sequence joins TRBV4-1 and TRBJ1-2; no reliable D call. Between the trimmed V and J ends, which lost 0 bases and 7 bases, there was a span of 12 bases. This CDR3 has 14 residues. Germline V lookup: CDR1 MGHRA, CDR2 YSYEKL. CDR3 region: CASSQDTLRGGYTF. DNA for the CDR3: TGCGCCAGCAGCCAAGACACCCTACGGGGTGGCTACACCTTC.

This clone appeared a few times. The rearrangement links TRBV7-9 to TRBJ2-4, with 9 bases lining up with TRBD2. The length of the CDR3 is 18 residues. Germline assignment: CDR1 SEHNR and CDR2 FQNEAQ (reference sequence). V was pared by 11 bases and J by 5 bases, with 22 bases of the junction left unmatched. The CDR3 sequence: CAPPKRGRRGGGENIQYF. The CDR3 DNA sequence: TGTGCCCCTCCGAAAAGGGGGAGGCGGGGGGGCGGGGAAAACATTCAGTACTTC.